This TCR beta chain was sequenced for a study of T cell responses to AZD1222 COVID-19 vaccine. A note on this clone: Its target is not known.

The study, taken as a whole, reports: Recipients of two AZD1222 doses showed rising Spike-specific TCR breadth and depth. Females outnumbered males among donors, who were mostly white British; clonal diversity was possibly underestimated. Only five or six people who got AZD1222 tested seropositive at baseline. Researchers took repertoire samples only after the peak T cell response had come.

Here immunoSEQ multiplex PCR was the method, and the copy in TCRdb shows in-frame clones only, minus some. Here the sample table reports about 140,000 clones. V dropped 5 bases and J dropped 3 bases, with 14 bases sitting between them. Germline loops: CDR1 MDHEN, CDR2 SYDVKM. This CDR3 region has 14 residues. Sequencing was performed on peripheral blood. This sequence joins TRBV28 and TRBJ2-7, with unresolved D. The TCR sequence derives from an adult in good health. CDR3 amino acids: CASSVIGLDYEQYF. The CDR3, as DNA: TGTGCCAGCAGTGTAATAGGATTAGACTACGAGCAGTACTTC.